This is a list of T cell receptor beta chains from one sample in a study of blood T cell repertoires in COVID-19. Method: immunoSEQ multiplex PCR; TCRdb's copy keeps in-frame clones and lacks some. The sample records tens of thousands of clones, about 82% being singletons. Sequencing input: peripheral blood. These receptors all come from a human donor in a cohort sampled during active COVID-19. Both conserved end residues are part of each CDR3. The order of the fields is J gene, CDR3 length, V gene, D gene, clone size, CDR3 DNA, CDR3 protein. D genes are given only for firm matches. Size tells how often a clone was seen (once, few, many) or the class of an expanded clone, and some rows leave it out.

>TRBJ2-1|16|TRBV5-5|TRBD2|-
TGTGCCAGCAGCGAAGGACTAGCGGGGGGATACAATGAGCAGTTCTTC
CASSEGLAGGYNEQFF
>TRBJ2-1|15|TRBV19|-|-
TGTGCCAGTAGTGTTGGGGGGACCCTTCTCGGGGAGCAGTTCTTC
CASSVGGTLLGEQFF
>TRBJ2-5|13|TRBV10-3|TRBD1|-
TGTGCCATCAGGGGGACAGTACAAGAGACCCAGTACTTC
CAIRGTVQETQYF
>TRBJ2-5|16|TRBV5-4|-|-
TGTGCCAGCAGCTTGGATTTGTGGCGGATCCAAGAGACCCAGTACTTC
CASSLDLWRIQETQYF
>TRBJ2-3|16|TRBV5-6|-|-
TGTGCCAGCAGCCTCCGCGGGGGCCAGAGGACAGATACGCAGTATTTT
CASSLRGGQRTDTQYF
>TRBJ2-3|16|TRBV9|TRBD2|-
TGTGCCAGCAGCGTTAGCGGGGGGCAAGGAACAGATACGCAGTATTTT
CASSVSGGQGTDTQYF
>TRBJ2-1|14|TRBV11-3|TRBD2|-
TGTGCCAGCAACCCCGGGACTAGCCTCAATGAGCAGTTCTTC
CASNPGTSLNEQFF
>TRBJ2-1|14|TRBV10-1|TRBD2|once
TGCGCCAGCAGTCGAGCGGGGGGGGATAATGAGCAGTTCTTC
CASSRAGGDNEQFF
>TRBJ1-4|14|TRBV30|-|-
TGTGCCTGGTCCGGGACTTCTGAAACTGAAAAACTGTTTTTT
CAWSGTSETEKLFF
>TRBJ2-5|15|TRBV6-2/TRBV6-3|TRBD2|-
TGTGCCAGCAGTTCCCAGCGGGGGAGTCGGGAGACCCAGTACTTC
CASSSQRGSRETQYF
>TRBJ1-4|15|TRBV6-6|TRBD1|-
TGTGCCAGCAGTTACTCGGGGGACAGGGGCGAAAAACTGTTTTTT
CASSYSGDRGEKLFF
>TRBJ2-3|14|TRBV7-3|TRBD2|once
TGTGCCAGCAGTAATAGCGGGGGACCCGATACGCAGTATTTT
CASSNSGGPDTQYF
>TRBJ1-1|16|TRBV19|TRBD1|-
TGTGCCAGTAGTATCGGGACAGGCATCATGAACACTGAAGCTTTCTTT
CASSIGTGIMNTEAFF
>TRBJ2-7|16|TRBV29-1|TRBD2|-
TGCAGCGTTGCCTGGGGACTAGCGGGGGGCTCAGGCGAGCAGTACTTC
CSVAWGLAGGSGEQYF
>TRBJ2-1|13|TRBV19|-|once
TGTGCCAGTTCCCCTAGGGGGTACAATGAGCAGTTCTTC
CASSPRGYNEQFF
>TRBJ1-2|14|TRBV24-1|TRBD1|-
TGTGCCACCAGTGAGACAGGGGGTGGCTATGGCTACACCTTC
CATSETGGGYGYTF
>TRBJ2-7|15|TRBV5-4|-|few
TGTGCCAGCAGCCTCCCTCTACAGCGGTCTAGGGAGCAGTACTTC
CASSLPLQRSREQYF
>TRBJ2-5|14|TRBV7-9|-|-
TGTGCCAGCAGCTTAGTTGCAGGGGCAGAGACCCAGTACTTC
CASSLVAGAETQYF
>TRBJ1-2|16|TRBV9|TRBD1|-
TGTGCCAGCAGCTCAGGCGGGACAGGGACTAACTATGGCTACACCTTC
CASSSGGTGTNYGYTF
>TRBJ2-5|15|TRBV6-6|TRBD2|-
TGTGCCAGCAGACTAGCGGGGGGCCGACAAGAGACCCAGTACTTC
CASRLAGGRQETQYF
>TRBJ2-1|17|TRBV5-5|TRBD2|-
TGTGCCAGCAGTTTCCCCTTAGCGGGGCTCTCCTACAATGAGCAGTTCTTC
CASSFPLAGLSYNEQFF
>TRBJ2-5|14|TRBV5-1|-|-
TGCGCCAGCAGCTTCAACTCGTACCAAGAGACCCAGTACTTC
CASSFNSYQETQYF
>TRBJ2-2|13|TRBV9|-|-
TGTGCCAGCAGCGTACCCGTAGCCGGGGAGCTGTTTTTT
CASSVPVAGELFF
>TRBJ1-5|20|TRBV4-3|TRBD1|-
TGCGCCAGCAGCCAGCTCAATCCGGGACAGGGGGCAGGTAGCAATCAGCCCCAGCATTTT
CASSQLNPGQGAGSNQPQHF
>TRBJ2-1|14|TRBV27|-|-
TGTGCCAGCAGTTTGGGCGGGACGGGGATTGAGCAGTTCTTC
CASSLGGTGIEQFF
>TRBJ1-6|12|TRBV12-3/TRBV12-4|-|-
TGTGCCAGCAGTCACTTCGGGTCACCCCTCCACTTT
CASSHFGSPLHF
>TRBJ2-3|16|TRBV9|TRBD2|-
TGTGCCAGCAGAGCTAGCGGGGGCTTAGGCACAGATACGCAGTATTTT
CASRASGGLGTDTQYF
>TRBJ2-3|14|TRBV3-1/TRBV3-2|-|-
TGTGCCAGCAGCCAACGATCGGGCGGGGATACGCAGTATTTT
CASSQRSGGDTQYF
>TRBJ1-1|15|TRBV5-1|-|-
TGCGCCAGCAGCTCTACGGGGAACCCCGACGAGGAAGCTTTCTTT
CASSSTGNPDEEAFF
>TRBJ1-2|15|TRBV7-2|TRBD1|once
TGTGCCAGCAGCCAACAGGGGGCTGGGAACTATGGCTACACCTTC
CASSQQGAGNYGYTF
>TRBJ2-3|15|TRBV10-1|-|-
TGCGCCAGCGCGCCTGACGGGATCCCCCCAGATACGCAGTATTTT
CASAPDGIPPDTQYF
>TRBJ2-2|18|TRBV3-1/TRBV3-2|-|few
TGTGCCAGCAGCCAAGAACGGTGGGGGGATTACATAACCGGGGAGCTGTTTTTT
CASSQERWGDYITGELFF
>TRBJ1-1|13|TRBV6-5|-|few
TGTGCCAGCAGAGGGGTTCAGGGCACTGAAGCTTTCTTT
CASRGVQGTEAFF
>TRBJ1-1|13|TRBV3-1/TRBV3-2|-|-
TGTGCCAGCAGCCCAGGGGATAACACTGAAGCTTTCTTT
CASSPGDNTEAFF
>TRBJ2-2|15|TRBV20-1|-|-
TGCAGTGCTAGTCCCCCGGAGGTAAACACCGGGGAGCTGTTTTTT
CSASPPEVNTGELFF